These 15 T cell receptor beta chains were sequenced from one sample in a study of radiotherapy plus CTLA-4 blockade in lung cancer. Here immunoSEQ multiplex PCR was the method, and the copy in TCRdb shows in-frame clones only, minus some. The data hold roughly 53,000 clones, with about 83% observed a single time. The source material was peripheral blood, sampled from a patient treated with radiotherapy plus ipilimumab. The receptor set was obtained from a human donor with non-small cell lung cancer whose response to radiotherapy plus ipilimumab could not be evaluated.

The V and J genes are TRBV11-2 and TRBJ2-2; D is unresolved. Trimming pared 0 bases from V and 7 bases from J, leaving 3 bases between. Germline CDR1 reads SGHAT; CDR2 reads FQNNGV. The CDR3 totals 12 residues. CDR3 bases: TGTGCCAGCAGCTTAGATCTCGGGGAGCTGTTTTTT. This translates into CASSLDLGELFF.

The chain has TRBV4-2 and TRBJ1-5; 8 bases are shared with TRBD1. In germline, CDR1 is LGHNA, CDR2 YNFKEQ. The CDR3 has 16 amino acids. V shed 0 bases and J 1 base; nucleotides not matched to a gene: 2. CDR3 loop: CASSQENRGSNQPQHF. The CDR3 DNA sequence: TGTGCCAGCAGCCAAGAGAACAGGGGGAGCAATCAGCCCCAGCATTTT.

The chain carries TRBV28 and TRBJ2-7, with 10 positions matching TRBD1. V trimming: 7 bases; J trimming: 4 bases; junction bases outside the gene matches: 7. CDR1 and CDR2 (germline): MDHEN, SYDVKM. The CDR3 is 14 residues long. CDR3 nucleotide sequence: TGTGCCAGCATTCCCCGGGACAGGGGATACGAGCAGTACTTC. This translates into CASIPRDRGYEQYF.

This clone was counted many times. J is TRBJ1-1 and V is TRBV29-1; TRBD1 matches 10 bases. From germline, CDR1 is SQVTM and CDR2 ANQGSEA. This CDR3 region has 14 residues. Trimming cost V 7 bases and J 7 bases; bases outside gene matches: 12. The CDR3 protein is CSAPGQGLSGEAFF. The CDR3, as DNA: TGCAGCGCTCCGGGACAGGGGCTATCGGGTGAAGCTTTCTTT.

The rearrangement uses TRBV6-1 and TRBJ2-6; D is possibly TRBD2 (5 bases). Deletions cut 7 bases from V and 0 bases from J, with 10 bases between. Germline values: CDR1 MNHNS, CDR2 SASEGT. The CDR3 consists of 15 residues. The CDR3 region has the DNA TGTGCCAGCACCCTAGGGAGCTCTGGGGCCAACGTCCTGACTTTC. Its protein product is CASTLGSSGANVLTF.

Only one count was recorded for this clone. This CDR3 reads CASSLWTGHNEQFF. The CDR3 DNA follows: TGTGCCAGCAGCTTATGGACAGGGCACAATGAGCAGTTCTTC. The V gene is TRBV11-2, the J gene TRBJ2-1; 8 bases align to TRBD1. The ends lost 2 bases at V and 5 bases at J; junction bases unmatched: 2. The germline V gene encodes CDR1 SGHAT and CDR2 FQNNGV. The length of the CDR3 is 14 residues.

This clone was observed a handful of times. CDR3 sequence: CASSPTSGTHSYEQYF. CDR3 in DNA: TGTGCCAGCAGCCCAACTAGCGGGACGCACTCCTACGAGCAGTACTTC. The chain combines TRBV9 with TRBJ2-7, with 10 bases aligning to TRBD2. V was clipped by 4 bases and J by 0 bases; unmatched bases: 7. The CDR3 sequence is 16 residues long. Germline CDR1 SGDLS, CDR2 YYNGEE.

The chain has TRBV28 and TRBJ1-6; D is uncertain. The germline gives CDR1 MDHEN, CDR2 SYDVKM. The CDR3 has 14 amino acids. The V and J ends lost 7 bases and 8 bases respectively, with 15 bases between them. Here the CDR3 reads CASMEKVRDSPLHF. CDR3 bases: TGTGCCAGCATGGAAAAGGTTCGGGATTCACCCCTCCACTTT.

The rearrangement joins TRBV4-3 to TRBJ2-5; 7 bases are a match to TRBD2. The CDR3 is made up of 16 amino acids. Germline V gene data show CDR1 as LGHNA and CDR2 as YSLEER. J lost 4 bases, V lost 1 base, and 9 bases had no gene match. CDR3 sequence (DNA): TGCGCCAGCAGCCAAGGAGGCGGGAGTAGGGGAGAGACCCAGTACTTC. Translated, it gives CASSQGGGSRGETQYF.

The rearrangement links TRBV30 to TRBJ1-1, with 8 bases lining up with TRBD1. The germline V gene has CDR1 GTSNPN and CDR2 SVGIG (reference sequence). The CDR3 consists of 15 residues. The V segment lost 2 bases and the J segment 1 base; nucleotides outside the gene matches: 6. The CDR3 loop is CAWSRQGRGNTEAFF. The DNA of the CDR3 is TGTGCCTGGAGTCGACAGGGGCGAGGGAACACTGAAGCTTTCTTT.

The DNA for the CDR3 is TGTGCCAGCAGTGAACCCGGGACAGGGACCTACGAGCAGTACTTC. The encoded protein is CASSEPGTGTYEQYF. The rearrangement joins TRBV28 to TRBJ2-7, with 9 bases that match TRBD1. The CDR3 is 15 residues long. Germline V gene sequence: CDR1 MDHEN, CDR2 SYDVKM. J was trimmed by 2 bases and V by 5 bases; bases with no gene match: 7.

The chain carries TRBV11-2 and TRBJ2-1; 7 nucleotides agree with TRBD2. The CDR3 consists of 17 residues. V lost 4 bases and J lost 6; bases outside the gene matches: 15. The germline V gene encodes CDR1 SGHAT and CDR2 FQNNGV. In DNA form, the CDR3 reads TGTGCCAGCAGCTCTTCTCGAGGTCCCTGGACTAGCAATGAGCAGTTCTTC. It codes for CASSSSRGPWTSNEQFF.

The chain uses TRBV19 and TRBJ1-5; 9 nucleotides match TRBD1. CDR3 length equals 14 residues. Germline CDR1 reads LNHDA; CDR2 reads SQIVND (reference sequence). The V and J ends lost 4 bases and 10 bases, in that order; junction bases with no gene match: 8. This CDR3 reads CASSRDRDSDPQHF. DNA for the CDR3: TGTGCCAGTAGTAGGGACAGGGACAGTGACCCCCAGCATTTT.

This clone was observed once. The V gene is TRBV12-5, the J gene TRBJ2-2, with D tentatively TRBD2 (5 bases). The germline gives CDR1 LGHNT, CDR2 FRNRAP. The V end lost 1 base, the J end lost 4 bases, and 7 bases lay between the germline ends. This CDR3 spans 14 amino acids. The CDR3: CASGLGLATGELFF. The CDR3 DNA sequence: TGTGCTAGTGGTTTGGGCCTAGCCACCGGGGAGCTGTTTTTT.

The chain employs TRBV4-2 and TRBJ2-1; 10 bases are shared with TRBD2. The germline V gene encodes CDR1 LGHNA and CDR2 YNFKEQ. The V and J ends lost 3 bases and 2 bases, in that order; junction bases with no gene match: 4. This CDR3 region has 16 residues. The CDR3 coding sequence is TGTGCCAGCAGCCATCCACTAGCGGGACCCTACAATGAGCAGTTCTTC. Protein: CASSHPLAGPYNEQFF.